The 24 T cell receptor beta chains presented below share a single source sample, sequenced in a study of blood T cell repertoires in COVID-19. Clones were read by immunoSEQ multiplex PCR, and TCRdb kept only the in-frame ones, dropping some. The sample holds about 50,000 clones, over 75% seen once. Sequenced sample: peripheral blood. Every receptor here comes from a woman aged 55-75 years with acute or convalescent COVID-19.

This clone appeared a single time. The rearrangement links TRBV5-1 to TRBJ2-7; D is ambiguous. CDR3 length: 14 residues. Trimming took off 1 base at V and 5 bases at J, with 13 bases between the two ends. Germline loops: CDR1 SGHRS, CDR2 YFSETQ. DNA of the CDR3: TGCGCCAGCAGCTTGTCGCAGGTAGTGAACGAGCAGTACTTC. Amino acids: CASSLSQVVNEQYF.

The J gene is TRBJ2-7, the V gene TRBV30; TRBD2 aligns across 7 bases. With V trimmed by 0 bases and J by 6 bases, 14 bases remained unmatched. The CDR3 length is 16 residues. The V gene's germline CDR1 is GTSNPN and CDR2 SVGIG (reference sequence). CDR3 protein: CAWSVGAGAFLVEQYF. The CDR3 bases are TGTGCCTGGAGTGTAGGGGCGGGAGCGTTTCTGGTCGAGCAGTACTTC.

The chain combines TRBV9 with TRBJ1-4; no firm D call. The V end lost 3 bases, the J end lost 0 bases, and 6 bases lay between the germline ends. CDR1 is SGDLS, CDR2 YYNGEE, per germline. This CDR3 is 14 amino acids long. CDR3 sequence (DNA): TGTGCCAGCAGCGGGGCCCCAACTAATGAAAAACTGTTTTTT. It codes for CASSGAPTNEKLFF.

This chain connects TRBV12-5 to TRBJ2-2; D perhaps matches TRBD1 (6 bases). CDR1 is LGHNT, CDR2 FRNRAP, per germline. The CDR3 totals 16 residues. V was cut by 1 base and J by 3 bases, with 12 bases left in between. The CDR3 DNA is TGTGCTAGTGGTTTGGCCCGAGGACAGTACACCGGGGAGCTGTTTTTT. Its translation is CASGLARGQYTGELFF. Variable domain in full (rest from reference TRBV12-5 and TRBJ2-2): DARVTQTPRHKVTEMGQEVTMRCQPILGHNTVFWYRQTMMQGLELLAYFRNRAPLDDSGMPKDRFSAEMPDATLATLKIQPSEPRDSAVYFCASGLARGQYTGELFFGEGSRLTVL.

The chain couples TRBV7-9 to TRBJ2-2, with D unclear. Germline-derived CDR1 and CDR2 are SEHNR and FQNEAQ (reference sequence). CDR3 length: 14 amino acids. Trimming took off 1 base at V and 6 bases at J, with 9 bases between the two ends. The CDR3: CASSLVYGAGELFF. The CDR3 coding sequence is TGTGCCAGCAGCTTAGTTTACGGAGCCGGGGAGCTGTTTTTT.

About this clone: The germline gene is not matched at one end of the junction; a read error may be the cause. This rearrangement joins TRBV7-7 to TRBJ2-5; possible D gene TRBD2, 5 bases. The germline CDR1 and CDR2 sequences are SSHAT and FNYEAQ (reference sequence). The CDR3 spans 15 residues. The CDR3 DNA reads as TGTGCTAGCAGCTTAGGGAATAGCGCCCAAGAGGCCCAGTACTTC. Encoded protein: CASSLGNSAQEAQYF.

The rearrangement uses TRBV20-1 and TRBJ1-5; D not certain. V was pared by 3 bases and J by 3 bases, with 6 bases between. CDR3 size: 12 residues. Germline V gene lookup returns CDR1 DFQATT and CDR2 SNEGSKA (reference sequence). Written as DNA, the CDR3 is TGCAGTGCTAGTGACTCCAATCAGCCCCAGCATTTT. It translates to CSASDSNQPQHF.

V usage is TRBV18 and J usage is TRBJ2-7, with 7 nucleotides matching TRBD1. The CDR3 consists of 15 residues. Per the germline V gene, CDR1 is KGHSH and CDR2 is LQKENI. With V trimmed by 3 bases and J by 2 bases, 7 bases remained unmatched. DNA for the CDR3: TGTGCCAGCTCACCCCGAACCGGACAGGCCTACGAGCAGTACTTC. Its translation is CASSPRTGQAYEQYF.

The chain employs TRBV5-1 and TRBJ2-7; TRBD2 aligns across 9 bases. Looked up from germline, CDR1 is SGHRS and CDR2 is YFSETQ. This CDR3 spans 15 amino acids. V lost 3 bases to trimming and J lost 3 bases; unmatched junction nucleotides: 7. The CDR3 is CASSYRGTSSYEQYF. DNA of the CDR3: TGCGCCAGCAGCTACCGCGGGACTAGCAGCTACGAGCAGTACTTC.

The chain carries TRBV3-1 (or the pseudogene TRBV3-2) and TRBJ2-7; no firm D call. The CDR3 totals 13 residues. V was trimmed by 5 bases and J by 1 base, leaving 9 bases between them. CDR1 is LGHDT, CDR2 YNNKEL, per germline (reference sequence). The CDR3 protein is CASSYTVSYEQYF. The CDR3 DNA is TGTGCCAGCAGCTATACAGTTTCCTACGAGCAGTACTTC.

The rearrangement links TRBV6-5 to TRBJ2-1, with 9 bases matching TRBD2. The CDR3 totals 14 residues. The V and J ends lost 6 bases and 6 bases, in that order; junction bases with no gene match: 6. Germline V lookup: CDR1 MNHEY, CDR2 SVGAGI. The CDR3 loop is CASRERGVGNEQFF. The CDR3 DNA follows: TGTGCCAGCAGGGAGCGGGGGGTAGGCAATGAGCAGTTCTTC.

CDR3 sequence reads: CASSVVPGSNTGELFF. CDR3 coding DNA: TGTGCCAGCAGTGTGGTCCCAGGGTCGAACACCGGGGAGCTGTTTTTT. This chain links TRBV25-1 with TRBJ2-2; D may be TRBD1 (5 bases). Trimming pared 4 bases from V and 0 bases from J, leaving 12 bases between. This CDR3 has 16 residues. Germline assignment: CDR1 MGHDK and CDR2 SYGVNS.

In nucleotides, the CDR3 is TGTGCCAGCAGGCCTAGCGGGAGGGTGTTGGCCTACAATGAGCAGTTCTTC. It translates to CASRPSGRVLAYNEQFF. The chain employs TRBV6-2 or TRBV6-3 and TRBJ2-1; 12 nucleotides align to TRBD2. V shed 6 bases, J shed 2 bases, and the junction held 8 bases outside the gene matches. The CDR3 loop spans 17 amino acids. Germline CDR1 is MNHEY and CDR2 is SVGEGT.

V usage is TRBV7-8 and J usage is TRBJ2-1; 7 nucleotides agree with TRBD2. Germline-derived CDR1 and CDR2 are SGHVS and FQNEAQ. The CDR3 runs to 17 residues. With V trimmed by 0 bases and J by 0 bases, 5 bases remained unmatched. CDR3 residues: CASSLASASGSYNEQFF. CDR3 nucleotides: TGTGCCAGCAGCTTAGCCTCGGCTAGCGGCTCCTACAATGAGCAGTTCTTC. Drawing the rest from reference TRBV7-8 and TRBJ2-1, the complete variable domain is GAGVSQSPRYKVAKRGQDVALRCDPISGHVSLFWYQQALGQGPEFLTYFQNEAQLDKSGLPSDRFFAERPEGSVSTLKIQRTQQEDSAVYLCASSLASASGSYNEQFFGPGTRLTVL.

CDR3: CSAGQKTYEQYF. The CDR3 nucleotides read TGCAGCGCGGGACAGAAGACCTACGAGCAGTACTTC. V gene TRBV29-1 combines with J gene TRBJ2-7; 7 bases match TRBD1. CDR3 length: 12 residues. The trim removed 7 bases at V and 2 bases at J, leaving 5 bases unmatched. Germline assignment: CDR1 SQVTM and CDR2 ANQGSEA.

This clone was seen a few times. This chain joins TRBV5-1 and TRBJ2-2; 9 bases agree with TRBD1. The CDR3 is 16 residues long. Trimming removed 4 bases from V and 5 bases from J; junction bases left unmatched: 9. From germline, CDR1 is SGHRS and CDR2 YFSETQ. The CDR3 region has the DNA TGCGCCAGCAGCGAATTCGGGACAGGGAGAACCGGGGAGCTGTTTTTT. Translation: CASSEFGTGRTGELFF.

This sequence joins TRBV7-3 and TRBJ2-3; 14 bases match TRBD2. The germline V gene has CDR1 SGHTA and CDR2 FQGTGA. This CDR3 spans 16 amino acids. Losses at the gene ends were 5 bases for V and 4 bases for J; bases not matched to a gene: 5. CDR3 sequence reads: CASSLQGLAGADTQYF. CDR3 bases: TGTGCCAGCAGCCTACAGGGACTAGCGGGAGCAGATACGCAGTATTTT.

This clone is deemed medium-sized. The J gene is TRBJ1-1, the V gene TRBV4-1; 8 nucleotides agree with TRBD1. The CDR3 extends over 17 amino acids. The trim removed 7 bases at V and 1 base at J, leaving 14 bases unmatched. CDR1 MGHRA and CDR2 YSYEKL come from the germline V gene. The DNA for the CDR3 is TGCGCCAGCAAAAACAGGCTGACAGGGGATCCGAACACTGAAGCTTTCTTT. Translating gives CASKNRLTGDPNTEAFF.

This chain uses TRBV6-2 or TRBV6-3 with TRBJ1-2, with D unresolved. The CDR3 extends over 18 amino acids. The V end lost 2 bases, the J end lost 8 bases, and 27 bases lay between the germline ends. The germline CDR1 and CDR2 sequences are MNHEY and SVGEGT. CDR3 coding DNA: TGTGCCAGCAGTTACGGAGGTATGGGAGGGCCAGCACTATACGGCTACACCTTC. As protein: CASSYGGMGGPALYGYTF.

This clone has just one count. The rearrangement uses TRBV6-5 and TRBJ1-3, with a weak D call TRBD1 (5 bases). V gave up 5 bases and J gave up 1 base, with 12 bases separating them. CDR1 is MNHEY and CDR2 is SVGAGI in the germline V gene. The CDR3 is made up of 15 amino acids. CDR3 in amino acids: CASSKVGLSGNTIYF. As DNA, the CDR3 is TGTGCCAGCAGTAAGGTGGGGCTTTCTGGAAACACCATATATTTT.

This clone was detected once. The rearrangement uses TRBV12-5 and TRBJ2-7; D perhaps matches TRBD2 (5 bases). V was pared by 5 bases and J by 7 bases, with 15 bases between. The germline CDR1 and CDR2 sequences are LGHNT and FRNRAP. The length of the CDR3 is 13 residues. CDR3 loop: CASGLGPGGEQYF. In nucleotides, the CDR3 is TGTGCTAGTGGTCTGGGCCCTGGCGGGGAGCAGTACTTC. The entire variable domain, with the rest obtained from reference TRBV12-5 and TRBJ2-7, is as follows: DARVTQTPRHKVTEMGQEVTMRCQPILGHNTVFWYRQTMMQGLELLAYFRNRAPLDDSGMPKDRFSAEMPDATLATLKIQPSEPRDSAVYFCASGLGPGGEQYFGPGTRLTVT.

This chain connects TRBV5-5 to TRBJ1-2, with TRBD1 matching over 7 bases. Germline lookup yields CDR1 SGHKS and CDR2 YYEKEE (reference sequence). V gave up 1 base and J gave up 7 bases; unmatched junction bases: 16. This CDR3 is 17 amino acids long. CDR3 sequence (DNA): TGTGCCAGCAGCTTGAACCTACAGGGGCCTCAAATTAGTGGCTACACCTTC. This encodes CASSLNLQGPQISGYTF. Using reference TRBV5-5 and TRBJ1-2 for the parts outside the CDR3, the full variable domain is DAGVTQSPTHLIKTRGQQVTLRCSPISGHKSVSWYQQVLGQGPQFIFQYYEKEERGRGNFPDRFSARQFPNYSSELNVNALLLGDSALYLCASSLNLQGPQISGYTFGSGTRLTVV.

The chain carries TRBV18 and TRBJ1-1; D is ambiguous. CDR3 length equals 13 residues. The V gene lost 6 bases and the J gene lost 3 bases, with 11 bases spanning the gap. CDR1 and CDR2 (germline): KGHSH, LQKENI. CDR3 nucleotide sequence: TGTGCCAGCTCCTTGATCAGTGACACTGAAGCTTTCTTT. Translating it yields CASSLISDTEAFF. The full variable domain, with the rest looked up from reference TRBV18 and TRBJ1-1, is NAGVMQNPRHLVRRRGQEARLRCSPMKGHSHVYWYRQLPEEGLKFMVYLQKENIIDESGMPKERFSAEFPKEGPSILRIQQVVRGDSAAYFCASSLISDTEAFFGQGTRLTVV.

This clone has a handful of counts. The CDR3 protein is CASSPRGGRVWYEQYF. The CDR3 DNA reads TGTGCCAGCAGCCCGCGAGGGGGCAGGGTATGGTACGAGCAGTACTTC. V is TRBV3-1 (or the pseudogene TRBV3-2) and J is TRBJ2-7; TRBD1 matches 7 bases. There are 16 residues in the CDR3. CDR1 is LGHDT and CDR2 is YNNKEL in the germline V gene (reference sequence). The V and J ends lost 4 bases and 4 bases, in that order; junction bases with no gene match: 13.